This T cell receptor (beta chain) comes out of a study of neoadjuvant anti-PD-1 for oral cavity cancer. Repertoires were generated with immunoSEQ multiplex PCR, while TCRdb's copy carries only in-frame clones and drops some. This sample has around 16,000 clones, with less than 80% found just once. From germline, CDR1 is MDHEN and CDR2 SYDVKM. The CDR3 has 20 residues. Trimming removed 5 bases from V and 1 base from J; junction bases left unmatched: 14. This chain links TRBV28 with TRBJ2-6; 10 positions agree with TRBD1. The receptor was isolated from a person aged 35-79 years with oral cavity squamous cell carcinoma. Sequenced here: PBMCs, sampled before nivolumab (anti-PD-1) treatment. The CDR3 sequence is CASSPYKFRDRGSGANVLTF. Written as DNA, the CDR3 is TGTGCCAGCAGTCCTTATAAATTCCGGGACAGGGGTTCTGGGGCCAACGTCCTGACTTTC.